This note documents a single T cell receptor beta chain sequence. This sample is part of a study of PD-L1 blockade in urothelial cancer. Study in general: Reported median T cell count for blood samples was some 140,000.

V lost 5 bases, J lost 5 bases, and 9 bases stayed unmatched. The CDR3 has 14 amino acids. Germline V gives CDR1 SGHAT, CDR2 FQNNGV. Profiling relied on immunoSEQ multiplex PCR, and the TCRdb table lists in-frame clones only, not all of them. This table has about 91,000 clones, roughly 80% appearing once. Stated time point: peripheral blood 6 weeks after treatment start. The sequences come from PBMCs, collected around atezolizumab (anti-PD-L1) treatment. The rearrangement links TRBV11-2 to TRBJ2-7, with 7 bases aligning to TRBD1. The receptor was isolated from a man in his sixties or seventies with urothelial cancer. The CDR3 protein is CASSRNRGSHEQYF. As DNA, the CDR3 is TGTGCCAGCAGCCGCAACAGGGGTAGCCACGAGCAGTACTTC.